This T cell receptor beta chain originates from a study of high-grade serous ovarian cancer treatment subgroups. Study-wide background: On average, just over 14,000 reads and about 8,100 unique TCR beta rearrangements were obtained per sample.

The CDR3 runs to 14 residues. Germline loops: CDR1 PRHDT, CDR2 FYEKMQ (reference sequence). Trimming took 5 bases from V and 3 from J; bases not matched to a gene: 4. Study conclusions and caveats: Spatial context was lost because tumors were sequenced in bulk. Same-patient tumor repertoires overlapped at roughly 0.1 to 0.85; different patients barely overlapped.

The tumor samples were collected prior to definitive surgery or chemotherapy. Repertoires were generated with immunoSEQ multiplex PCR, while TCRdb's copy carries only in-frame clones and drops some. Of approximately 2,000 clones detected, 77% appear once; the ten largest clones hold around a tenth. Worth noting for this clone: Its antigen is currently unknown.

This chain uses TRBV13 with TRBJ2-5, with 9 nucleotides matching TRBD1. The sequenced material came from tumor tissue. The clonotype was recovered from a human donor with high-grade serous ovarian cancer. The DNA of the CDR3 is TGTGCCAGCAGCCTCGGACAGGGGAAAGAGACCCAGTACTTC. Protein: CASSLGQGKETQYF.